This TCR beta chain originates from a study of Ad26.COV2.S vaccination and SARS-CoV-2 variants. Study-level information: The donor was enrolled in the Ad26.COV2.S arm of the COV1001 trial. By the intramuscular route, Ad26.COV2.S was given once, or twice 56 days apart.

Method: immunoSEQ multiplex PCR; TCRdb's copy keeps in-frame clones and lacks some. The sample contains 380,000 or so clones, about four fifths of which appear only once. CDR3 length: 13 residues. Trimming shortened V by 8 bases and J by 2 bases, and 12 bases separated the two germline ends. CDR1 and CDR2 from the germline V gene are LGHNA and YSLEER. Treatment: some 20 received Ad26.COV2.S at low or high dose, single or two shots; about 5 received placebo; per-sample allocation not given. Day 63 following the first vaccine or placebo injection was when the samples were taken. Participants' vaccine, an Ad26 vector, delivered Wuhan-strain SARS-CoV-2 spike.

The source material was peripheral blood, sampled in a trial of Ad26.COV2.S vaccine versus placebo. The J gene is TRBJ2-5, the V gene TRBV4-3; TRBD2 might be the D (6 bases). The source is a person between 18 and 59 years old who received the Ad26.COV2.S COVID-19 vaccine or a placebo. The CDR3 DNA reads TGCGCCAGCTCCGGAGGGGATCAAGAGACCCAGTACTTC. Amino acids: CASSGGDQETQYF.